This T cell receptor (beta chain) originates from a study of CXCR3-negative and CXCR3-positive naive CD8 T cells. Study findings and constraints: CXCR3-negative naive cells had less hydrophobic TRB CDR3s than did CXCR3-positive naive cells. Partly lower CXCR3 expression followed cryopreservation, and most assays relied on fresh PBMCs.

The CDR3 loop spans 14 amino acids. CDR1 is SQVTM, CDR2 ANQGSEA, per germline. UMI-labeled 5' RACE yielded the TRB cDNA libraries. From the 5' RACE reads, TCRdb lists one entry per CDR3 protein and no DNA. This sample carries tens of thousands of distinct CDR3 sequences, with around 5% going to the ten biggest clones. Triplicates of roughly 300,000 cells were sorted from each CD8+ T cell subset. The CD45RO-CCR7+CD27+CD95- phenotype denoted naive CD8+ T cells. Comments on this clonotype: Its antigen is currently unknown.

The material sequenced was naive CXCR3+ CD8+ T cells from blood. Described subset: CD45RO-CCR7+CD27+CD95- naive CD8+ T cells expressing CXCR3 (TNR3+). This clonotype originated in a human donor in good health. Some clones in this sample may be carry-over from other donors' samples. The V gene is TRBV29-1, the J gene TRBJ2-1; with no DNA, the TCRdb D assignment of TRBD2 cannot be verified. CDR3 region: CSVELAGGYNEQFF.